The 24 T cell receptor beta chains below all came from one sample that was sequenced in a study of blood T cells in healthy people across ages. A second roughly 7 to 12 cycle PCR used barcoded and J-beta primers. MiXCR, run by TCRdb on the 5' RACE reads, gives a single entry per CDR3 protein. The sample lists over 1.5 million distinct CDR3 sequences; 49% were seen once. The sample was blood. Every receptor here comes from a woman in her thirties or forties in good health.

This clonotype was picked up a small number of times. The rearrangement uses TRBV20-1 and TRBJ2-1; D could derive from TRBD1 or TRBD2 (5 bases each). The CDR3 is 14 amino acids. V was pared by 5 bases and J by 3 bases, with 14 bases between. From germline, CDR1 is DFQATT and CDR2 SNEGSKA (reference sequence). The CDR3 loop is CSARGVMFYNEQFF. CDR3 DNA sequence: TGCAGTGCTCGAGGGGTAATGTTCTACAATGAGCAGTTCTTC.

The chain has TRBV11-2 and TRBJ2-1, with 9 bases aligning to TRBD2. Judging by the DNA end, TRBJ2-7 fits better; the J call may be wrong. CDR1 is SGHAT, CDR2 FQNNGV, per germline. The CDR3 has 16 amino acids. The CDR3 DNA reads as TGTGCCAGCAGTTTCAGCGGGGGGAGCTCCTACAATGAGCAGTACTTC. Translation gives CASSFSGGSSYNEQYF.

J is TRBJ1-1 and V is TRBV28; D is unclear. Trimming stripped 9 bases from V and 0 bases from J, with 5 bases between. CDR3 length: 11 residues. Germline values: CDR1 MDHEN, CDR2 SYDVKM. CDR3 protein: CASQLNTEAFF. In DNA, the CDR3 is TGTGCCAGTCAGTTGAACACTGAAGCTTTCTTT.

The J gene is TRBJ2-6, the V gene TRBV6-2 or TRBV6-3; 9 positions match TRBD1. Trimming took 6 bases from V and 4 from J; bases not matched to a gene: 4. Germline V gene data show CDR1 as MNHEY and CDR2 as SVGEGT. The CDR3 has 15 residues. CDR3 coding DNA: TGTGCCAGCAGGACAGGGGGAGCGGGGGCCAACGTCCTGACTTTC. Protein sequence: CASRTGGAGANVLTF.

This clonotype has only a few counts. The chain couples TRBV4-3 to TRBJ2-7; D remains unclear. Germline CDR1 reads LGHNA; CDR2 reads YSLEER. The CDR3 has 13 amino acids. Deletions cut 0 bases from V and 5 bases from J, with 8 bases between. Here the CDR3 DNA reads TGCGCCAGCAGCCAAGAGTATGGGCACGAGCAGTACTTC. Residues: CASSQEYGHEQYF.

This clonotype was found a few times. The rearrangement links TRBV6-2 or TRBV6-3 to TRBJ2-5, with no clear D. This CDR3 is 17 amino acids long. Per the germline V gene, CDR1 is MNHEY and CDR2 is SVGEGT. The V and J ends lost 0 bases and 5 bases respectively, with 19 bases between them. The CDR3: CASSYSSTVRVWETQYF. The CDR3, as DNA: TGTGCCAGCAGTTACTCAAGTACGGTCCGGGTCTGGGAGACCCAGTACTTC.

The chain joins TRBV12-3 or TRBV12-4 to TRBJ1-2, with D uncertain. The V end was cut by 5 bases, the J end by 4 bases, with 14 bases between. The CDR3 totals 14 residues. The CDR3 reads CASSHPDGTYGYTF. The CDR3 DNA follows: TGTGCCAGCAGTCATCCTGACGGAACCTATGGCTACACCTTC.

The CDR3 spells CSARAGYETQYF. CDR3 bases: TGCAGTGCTAGAGCGGGGTACGAGACCCAGTACTTC. The rearrangement links TRBV20-1 to TRBJ2-5; maybe TRBD2 (5 bases). Looked up from germline, CDR1 is DFQATT and CDR2 is SNEGSKA (reference sequence). Trimming took 1 base from V and 5 from J, leaving 8 bases between them. This CDR3 is built from 12 residues.

The chain links TRBV5-1 to TRBJ2-7, with D perhaps TRBD1 (6 bases). V lost 3 bases and J 12 bases, leaving 19 bases between the germline ends. CDR1 is SGHRS and CDR2 is YFSETQ in the germline V gene. The CDR3 spans 13 residues. The CDR3 nucleotides are TGCGCCAGCAGCTCTCCGGGACAAGCGTTACCGTACTTC. Its protein is CASSSPGQALPYF.

Concerning this clonotype: One junction end does not reproduce the germline sequence, and a read error may be involved. This chain joins TRBV6-5 and TRBJ1-2; the D is unclear. CDR3 size: 18 residues. CDR1 and CDR2 from the germline V gene are MNHEY and SVGAGI. The CDR3 DNA reads TGTGCCAGCAGTTACCTCCAAAGGAGGACGTCGATTAACCATGGCTACACCTTC. Translated: CASSYLQRRTSINHGYTF.

This chain connects TRBV7-2 to TRBJ2-1; perhaps TRBD1 as D (6 bases). V shed 4 bases and J shed 5 bases, with 15 bases lying between them. Germline loops: CDR1 SGHTA, CDR2 FQGNSA. There are 15 residues in the CDR3. In DNA form, the CDR3 reads TGTGCCAGCAGCTCCAATGTCGGGACACACAATGAGCAGTTCTTC. It specifies CASSSNVGTHNEQFF.

V gene TRBV4-3 combines with J gene TRBJ2-1, with D maybe TRBD2 (7 bases). The CDR3 has 17 amino acids. The V end lost 1 base, the J end lost 2 bases, and 15 bases lay between the germline ends. Germline loops: CDR1 LGHNA, CDR2 YSLEER. Here the CDR3 DNA reads TGCGCCAGCAGCCAAGGTAGGGGGGGAAGCCCCTACAATGAGCAGTTCTTC. Translating it yields CASSQGRGGSPYNEQFF.

J is TRBJ2-3 and V is TRBV29-1; D call uncertain. The CDR3 consists of 14 residues. With 4 bases removed from V and 0 bases from J, the gap between germline ends came to 11 bases. The V gene's germline CDR1 is SQVTM and CDR2 ANQGSEA. CDR3 DNA: TGCAGCGTTGCCTACTCTCCTAGCACAGATACGCAGTATTTT. Translated, it gives CSVAYSPSTDTQYF.

The V and J genes are TRBV10-3 and TRBJ2-3; D could derive from TRBD1 or TRBD2 (6 bases each). Trimming stripped 3 bases from V and 10 bases from J, with 14 bases between. The germline CDR1 and CDR2 sequences are ENHRY and SYGVKD. CDR3 length: 13 amino acids. CDR3 sequence (DNA): TGTGCCATCAGTGAAATCCCGGGGGCCGCGCAGTATTTT. Encoded protein: CAISEIPGAAQYF.

This chain uses TRBV20-1 with TRBJ2-3; D is ambiguous. The CDR3 consists of 13 residues. V dropped 4 bases and J dropped 0 bases, with 8 bases sitting between them. CDR1 is DFQATT, CDR2 SNEGSKA, per germline (reference sequence). CDR3 sequence (DNA): TGCAGTGCTATCGGGTCTAGCACAGATACGCAGTATTTT. Amino acids: CSAIGSSTDTQYF.

J is TRBJ1-2 and V is TRBV6-1; 8 nucleotides agree with TRBD1. The CDR3 covers 16 residues. The germline V gene has CDR1 MNHNS and CDR2 SASEGT. After removal of 1 base from V and 2 bases from J, the junction contained 6 bases not matched to a gene. CDR3 nucleotides: TGTGCCAGCAGTGAAGAGGCGACAGGGGAAAACTATGGCTACACCTTC. Residues: CASSEEATGENYGYTF.

This clonotype was detected a few times. The V call is TRBV9, the J call TRBJ2-1; perhaps D is TRBD1 or TRBD2 (6 bases each). Germline assignment: CDR1 SGDLS and CDR2 YYNGEE. V lost 3 bases and J lost 7, with 11 bases in between. The CDR3 loop spans 13 amino acids. CDR3 amino acids: CASSARGGNEQFF. In DNA, the CDR3 is TGTGCCAGCAGCGCACGAGGGGGGAATGAGCAGTTCTTC.

The chain uses TRBV27 and TRBJ2-5, with no clear D. The CDR3 totals 15 residues. Deletions cut 2 bases from V and 2 bases from J, with 12 bases between. Germline V gives CDR1 MNHEY, CDR2 SMNVEV (reference sequence). The chain's CDR3 is CASSLGNQVQETQYF. In DNA form, the CDR3 reads TGTGCCAGCAGTTTAGGTAATCAGGTACAAGAGACCCAGTACTTC.

The table lists this clonotype with many counts. The chain is built from TRBV9 and TRBJ2-3, with D perhaps being TRBD1 or TRBD2 (5 bases each). Germline-derived CDR1 and CDR2 are SGDLS and YYNGEE. Trimming removed 5 bases from V and 0 bases from J, with 10 bases in between. This CDR3 is built from 14 residues. The CDR3 nucleotides read TGTGCCAGCAGTGTGGGACCGAGCACAGATACGCAGTATTTT. It is translated as CASSVGPSTDTQYF.

The V gene is TRBV9, the J gene TRBJ1-1; possibly TRBD1 for D (6 bases). The V gene lost 0 bases and the J gene lost 4 bases, with 16 bases spanning the gap. The CDR3 has 16 amino acids. Germline V gene data show CDR1 as SGDLS and CDR2 as YYNGEE. In DNA, the CDR3 is TGTGCCAGCAGCGTAGGTCCCAGGGGCGATAGCACTGAAGCTTTCTTT. Protein product: CASSVGPRGDSTEAFF.

This chain links TRBV7-6 with TRBJ2-7; D is possibly TRBD1 or TRBD2 (5 bases each). This CDR3 has 17 residues. Germline V CDR1 and CDR2: SGHVS, FNYEAQ. V was trimmed by 3 bases and J by 8 bases, leaving 26 bases between them. CDR3 protein: CASSLWGTEGPKLKQYF. In DNA form, the CDR3 reads TGTGCCAGCAGCTTGTGGGGTACCGAGGGACCCAAATTGAAGCAGTACTTC.

V usage is TRBV4-2 and J usage is TRBJ2-5, with 7 bases lining up with TRBD2. The ends lost 1 base at V and 5 bases at J; junction bases unmatched: 10. CDR3 length: 16 residues. CDR1 is LGHNA, CDR2 YNFKEQ, per germline. The DNA for the CDR3 is TGTGCCAGCAGCCAAGCTGCCGGGGGGACGCGGGAGACCCAGTACTTC. Translation gives CASSQAAGGTRETQYF.

The chain employs TRBV28 and TRBJ2-7; D is undetermined. V lost 4 bases, J lost 7 bases, and 17 bases lay in between. The germline V gene has CDR1 MDHEN and CDR2 SYDVKM. The CDR3 runs to 14 residues. DNA of the CDR3: TGTGCCAGCAGTTCCGGTTATCTCTTGGGGGAGCAGTACTTC. Its translation: CASSSGYLLGEQYF.

This clonotype has a count of ten or more. The chain recombines TRBV4-3 with TRBJ1-2; the match to TRBD1 covers 7 bases. Germline V gene lookup returns CDR1 LGHNA and CDR2 YSLEER. V trimming: 1 base; J trimming: 0 bases; junction bases outside the gene matches: 2. The CDR3 totals 15 residues. CDR3 in amino acids: CASSQGTGSNYGYTF. The CDR3 DNA is TGCGCCAGCAGCCAAGGGACAGGTTCTAACTATGGCTACACCTTC.